This TCR beta chain was sequenced for a study of beta chain features in type 1 diabetes (dated 2018 in TCRdb). Turning to the overall study: Mean age, gender distribution, total cell number and subset yield were not different between patients and healthy donors. A total of around 110,000,000 sorted cells were examined across all samples, and RNA yield correlated strongly with the number of cells per subset. In the study, recently diagnosed type 1 diabetes patients and matched healthy donors were compared on the TCRB repertoires of their sorted circulating CD4+ T cell subsets. Regulatory and stem cell-like memory subsets were isolated from only 8 patients and roughly eight healthy donors, whereas naive and central memory subsets came from all 30 or so donors.

From each donor, a single peripheral blood sample of around 0.12 L on average was drawn into heparinised tubes. Using a panel that included CD45RO, CCR7, CD25, CD127, CD95 and CD27, naive, central memory, regulatory and stem cell-like memory CD4+ T cells were sorted on a BD FACSAria II. All sorted populations exceeded 95% purity. PBMCs were isolated immediately by Lymphoprep density gradient centrifugation and stained directly without culture. Samples were stained and sorted in pairs, with one healthy donor and one patient per experiment, so that batch effects were minimized. The research as a whole found: Type 1 diabetes patients showed a moderate but significant shortening of TCRB CDR3 length in all four CD4+ subsets. Because the HLA sub-analyses included only small numbers of individuals, any influence of HLA type on TCRB rearrangement was left unresolved. Naive, central memory and regulatory TCRB repertoires appeared to be more alike among patients than among healthy donors. Because cDNA rather than genomic DNA was sequenced, highly expressing activated cells could have been over-represented, although no difference in activation and CD3 levels was found between groups. Shorter templates might be favored by PCR, yet because patient and control samples were amplified and corrected together, any such skew would affect both groups equally. At VDJ recombination sites, type 1 diabetes patients had fewer insertions and more deleted nucleotides, which implies abnormalities in thymic rearrangement.

Notes on this clone: It has no known antigen specificity. Per-base qualities were not stored, and no clone one base away is much larger. Other DNA sequences in the sample encode the same CDR3.

Taken from the germline V gene, the CDR1 and CDR2 loops are SGHRS and YFSETQ. Trimming takes 0 bases from V and 7 bases from J, and the germline ends sit 7 bases apart. The CDR3 starts with the cysteine, ends with the phenylalanine, and has 12 residues. Of the read, only the CDR3 DNA is kept; its 36 bases are in frame from base 1. All of the isolated RNA was reverse transcribed with the High Capacity cDNA Reverse Transcription Kit, so expressed TCRB transcripts were sequenced. Deep immunoSEQ sequencing was applied to naive, central memory and regulatory T cell samples, giving an average of about 3.6 million total reads per sample. After sorted cells were lysed in RLT buffer, RNA was extracted with DNase-treated RNeasy Micro or Mini kits, with the choice depending on cell number. Each cell subset was processed separately to prevent cross-contamination, with patient and healthy donor samples processed together. The immunoSEQ multiplex PCR was used to amplify TCRB sequences from cDNA, generating 87-bp fragments that spanned the CDR3 region. The amplicons were sequenced using the Illumina HiSeq platform. The published analysis was carried out like this. PCR bias was corrected computationally using synthetic template baselines, and reads within Hamming distance 2 were collapsed, with unmergeable singletons discarded. Reads were aligned to IMGT to assign V, D and J genes, CDR3 length, and insertions or deletions at six rearrangement sites. Within each subset, clonotype counts were normalized to the number of sorted cells before true diversity and Gini coefficients were calculated with the tcR R package. Repertoire sharing was quantified using the overlap coefficient calculated on TCRB nucleotide sequences. As a proxy for the pre-selection repertoire, out-of-frame TCRB sequences from naive cells were analyzed. What TCRdb holds here is the immuneACCESS table cut down to in-frame rearrangements. Part of the clones is not present; checked against another copy, under half of the missing clones reflect an unresolved V gene, and the others are unexplained. That table gives V, J and clone size, and the DNA gave D and trimming. This sample holds 640,000 or so clones; about 14% were observed only once. The top ten clones comprise 0.03% to 0.045% of the sample.

This sequence was found in a man between 18 and 29 years old with type 1 diabetes. Material for sequencing was naive CD4+ T cells from blood. The cell subset or site tag for this specimen amounts to: true naive CD4+ T cells. The V and J segments used are TRBV5-1 and TRBJ1-1, with the D gene call left open. The DNA sequence follows: TGCGCCAGCAGCTTGGAAGGCGGTGAAGCTTTCTTT. Its amino acids are CASSLEGGEAFF.